One sample yielded the 20 T cell receptor beta chains listed below, sequenced in a study of Graves' ophthalmopathy and Graves' hyperthyroidism. RNA served as the template for amplifying TCR beta CDR3 regions. HTBI primers were used in a first-round RT-PCR, which preceded a second-round multiplex PCR. TCRdb analysed the multiplex PCR reads with MiXCR anew, one entry per CDR3 protein. The sample includes roughly 700,000 distinct CDR3 sequences, 40% of them seen just once. The specimen was peripheral blood. These receptors were taken from an adult man with Graves' ophthalmopathy.

This clonotype was seen ten or more times. CDR3 residues: CASSPRGRVYTF. In DNA form, the CDR3 reads TGTGCCAGCAGTCCCAGGGGGCGCGTCTACACCTTC. The V call is TRBV12-3 or TRBV12-4, the J call TRBJ1-2; 8 positions match TRBD1. The J segment lost 10 bases and the V segment lost 5 bases, leaving 6 bases of the junction unmatched. The CDR3 extends over 12 amino acids.

Comment on this clonotype: At one boundary the junction diverges from the germline segment, which might be a read error. Here the CDR3 DNA reads TGTGCCAGCAGCTCTTTAGGAGAGACCCGGTACTTC. Translation: CASSSLGETRYF. The chain joins TRBV11-2 to TRBJ2-5; no firm D call. The germline V gene has CDR1 SGHAT and CDR2 FQNNGV. The CDR3 length is 12 residues.

CDR3: CASSLGLAEDYEQYF. In nucleotides, the CDR3 is TGCGCCAGCAGCCTCGGACTAGCGGAGGACTACGAGCAGTACTTC. V gene TRBV5-1 combines with J gene TRBJ2-7, with TRBD2 identical over 10 bases. The CDR3 contains 15 residues. CDR1 is SGHRS and CDR2 is YFSETQ in the germline V gene. Losses at the gene ends were 4 bases for V and 3 bases for J; bases not matched to a gene: 7.

Concerning this clonotype: A read error may produce the germline difference seen at one junction end. The chain couples TRBV10-3 to TRBJ1-1; possible D gene TRBD1, 6 bases. This CDR3 region has 15 residues. Per the germline V gene, CDR1 is ENHRY and CDR2 is SYGVKD. This CDR3 is CASSDWTAANTEAFF. The CDR3 coding sequence is TGTGCCAGCAGTGATTGGACAGCAGCAAACACTGAAGCTTTCTTT.

This chain connects TRBV7-9 to TRBJ1-6, with 8 positions matching TRBD1. Trimming removed 2 bases from V and 5 bases from J; junction bases left unmatched: 8. Germline lookup yields CDR1 SEHNR and CDR2 FQNEAQ (reference sequence). The CDR3 is 17 amino acids. The CDR3 DNA reads as TGTGCCAGCAGCTTAAGCGGACACAGGGGGAATAATTCACCCCTCCACTTT. This sequence encodes CASSLSGHRGNNSPLHF.

The chain joins TRBV7-9 to TRBJ1-1; D not certain. This CDR3 spans 14 amino acids. CDR1 SEHNR and CDR2 FQNEAQ come from the germline V gene (reference sequence). Trimming took off 2 bases at V and 3 bases at J, with 10 bases between the two ends. The CDR3 nucleotides are TGTGCCAGCAGCTTAAGGGCGCGGGACACTGAAGCTTTCTTT. This translates into CASSLRARDTEAFF.

Comment on this clonotype: A much more abundant neighbour one base away suggests this may be a read error. The V gene is TRBV19, the J gene TRBJ1-2; 10 bases line up with TRBD1. From germline, CDR1 is LNHDA and CDR2 SQIVND (reference sequence). Trimming removed 5 bases from V and 7 bases from J; junction bases left unmatched: 7. The CDR3 is 14 amino acids. The CDR3 DNA reads TGTGCCAGTAGTCCAAAGACAGGGGGCCTTGGCTACACCTTC. Translating gives CASSPKTGGLGYTF.

The CDR3 sequence: CASSTGQGALGYTF. In DNA, the CDR3 is TGTGCCAGCAGCACGGGACAGGGGGCGCTTGGCTACACCTTC. This sequence joins TRBV7-6 and TRBJ1-2, with 12 bases matching TRBD1. This CDR3 region has 14 residues. V was pared by 5 bases and J by 7 bases, with 5 bases of the junction left unmatched. Germline CDR1 reads SGHVS; CDR2 reads FNYEAQ.

The rearrangement uses TRBV19 and TRBJ2-6, with a possible D match to TRBD1 (6 bases). V lost 9 bases and J 6 bases, leaving 15 bases between the germline ends. The CDR3 length is 14 residues. CDR1 and CDR2 (germline): LNHDA, SQIVND (reference sequence). Here the CDR3 reads CASSYVGAANVLTF. Here the CDR3 DNA reads TGTGCCAGCAGTTACGTGGGGGCGGCCAACGTCCTGACTTTC.

CDR3 sequence reads: CASSYGGLANPYEQYF. The CDR3 nucleotides read TGTGCCAGCAGTTACGGGGGGCTAGCGAACCCCTACGAGCAGTACTTC. The chain recombines TRBV2 with TRBJ2-7; possibly TRBD2 for D (7 bases). Deletions cut 5 bases from V and 2 bases from J, with 19 bases between. Germline lookup yields CDR1 SNHLY and CDR2 FYNNEI. This CDR3 contains 16 residues.

This clonotype was counted ten times or more. The chain carries TRBV19 and TRBJ2-5, with TRBD1 matching over 7 bases. Germline V gene data show CDR1 as LNHDA and CDR2 as SQIVND (reference sequence). There are 13 residues in the CDR3. The trim removed 6 bases at V and 7 bases at J, leaving 8 bases unmatched. CDR3 loop: CASSRDRDGTQYF. Written as DNA, the CDR3 is TGTGCCAGTAGCAGAGACAGGGATGGGACCCAGTACTTC.

This clonotype was observed a handful of times. The chain recombines TRBV5-4 with TRBJ1-2, with D uncertain. Germline CDR1 is SGHNT and CDR2 is YYREEE (reference sequence). V lost 3 bases and J lost 2, with 11 bases in between. CDR3 length: 14 amino acids. The CDR3 here is CASSSSTQNYGYTF. The CDR3 DNA reads as TGTGCCAGCAGCTCCTCGACACAAAACTATGGCTACACCTTC. Looking up the rest from reference TRBV5-4 and TRBJ1-2 gives the full variable domain: ETGVTQSPTHLIKTRGQQVTLRCSSQSGHNTVSWYQQALGQGPQFIFQYYREEENGRGNFPPRFSGLQFPNYSSELNVNALELDDSALYLCASSSSTQNYGYTFGSGTRLTVV.

Ten or more counts support this clonotype. The rearrangement joins TRBV29-1 to TRBJ2-7; D is ambiguous. V was clipped by 4 bases and J by 0 bases, with 7 bases between them. The V gene's germline CDR1 is SQVTM and CDR2 ANQGSEA. The CDR3 consists of 12 residues. The CDR3 coding sequence is TGCAGCGTTGGTATGTCCTCCTACGAGCAGTACTTC. Protein product: CSVGMSSYEQYF.

V usage is TRBV29-1 and J usage is TRBJ2-7, with 11 bases identical to TRBD1. In germline, CDR1 is SQVTM, CDR2 ANQGSEA. This CDR3 has 14 amino acids. The V gene end was trimmed by 8 bases and the J gene end by 3 bases; junction bases not matched to a gene: 9. The CDR3 sequence is CSLGRGQGDYEQYF. The CDR3 DNA is TGCAGCTTAGGCCGGGGACAGGGGGACTACGAGCAGTACTTC.

With regard to this clonotype: A much bigger clone sits one base away, suggesting this may be a read error. The V gene is TRBV7-2, the J gene TRBJ2-5, with 11 bases fitting TRBD2. The CDR3 consists of 15 residues. Trimming removed 4 bases from V and 5 bases from J; junction bases left unmatched: 6. Germline V gene data show CDR1 as SGHTA and CDR2 as FQGNSA. The chain's CDR3 is CASSSLSGRAETQYF. In DNA form, the CDR3 reads TGTGCCAGCAGCTCACTTAGCGGGAGGGCGGAGACCCAGTACTTC.

Note on this clonotype: This is likely a read error, given that the CDR3 carries no conserved phenylalanine or tryptophan at its end. No DNA is shown, since the ends of the CDR3 on it are uncertain; the CDR3 is the one TCRdb lists. The chain uses TRBV14 and TRBJ2-7; no check of the table's D call, TRBD1, against the DNA was made. CDR1 and CDR2 (germline): SGHDN, FVKESK. The CDR3 spans 12 residues, counting both ends. This CDR3 is CASSDPGRGIFL.

The table lists this clonotype with a few counts. V usage is TRBV11-2 and J usage is TRBJ2-7, with 11 bases fitting TRBD2. V lost 5 bases, J lost 5 bases, and 8 bases stayed unmatched. Germline assignment: CDR1 SGHAT and CDR2 FQNNGV. This CDR3 contains 15 residues. The CDR3 nucleotides read TGTGCCAGCAGCGCAACCGGGACTAGCGGAGACGAGCAGTACTTC. It codes for CASSATGTSGDEQYF.

The V gene is TRBV7-2, the J gene TRBJ1-5; D remains unclear. The CDR3 loop spans 11 amino acids. CDR1 and CDR2 from the germline V gene are SGHTA and FQGNSA. The V and J ends lost 3 bases and 13 bases respectively, with 10 bases between them. CDR3 loop: CASSLGQTQHF. The CDR3 region has the DNA TGTGCCAGCAGCTTGGGCCAGACACAGCATTTT.

The chain links TRBV12-3 or TRBV12-4 to TRBJ2-7; 7 bases map to TRBD2. Trimming removed 6 bases from V and 4 bases from J; junction bases left unmatched: 9. The CDR3 has 14 residues. The CDR3 reads CASRKRGRDYEQYF. DNA for the CDR3: TGTGCCAGCAGAAAACGGGGGAGGGATTACGAGCAGTACTTC.

This clonotype was seen a few times. The chain uses TRBV25-1 and TRBJ2-5; TRBD1 or TRBD2 may be the D gene (5 bases each). The CDR3 spans 13 residues. From germline, CDR1 is MGHDK and CDR2 SYGVNS. Trimming removed 8 bases at V and 5 bases at J, with 15 bases between. CDR3 amino acids: CASSPPGTETQYF. The CDR3 DNA reads as TGTGCCAGCTCACCACCCGGGACCGAGACCCAGTACTTC.